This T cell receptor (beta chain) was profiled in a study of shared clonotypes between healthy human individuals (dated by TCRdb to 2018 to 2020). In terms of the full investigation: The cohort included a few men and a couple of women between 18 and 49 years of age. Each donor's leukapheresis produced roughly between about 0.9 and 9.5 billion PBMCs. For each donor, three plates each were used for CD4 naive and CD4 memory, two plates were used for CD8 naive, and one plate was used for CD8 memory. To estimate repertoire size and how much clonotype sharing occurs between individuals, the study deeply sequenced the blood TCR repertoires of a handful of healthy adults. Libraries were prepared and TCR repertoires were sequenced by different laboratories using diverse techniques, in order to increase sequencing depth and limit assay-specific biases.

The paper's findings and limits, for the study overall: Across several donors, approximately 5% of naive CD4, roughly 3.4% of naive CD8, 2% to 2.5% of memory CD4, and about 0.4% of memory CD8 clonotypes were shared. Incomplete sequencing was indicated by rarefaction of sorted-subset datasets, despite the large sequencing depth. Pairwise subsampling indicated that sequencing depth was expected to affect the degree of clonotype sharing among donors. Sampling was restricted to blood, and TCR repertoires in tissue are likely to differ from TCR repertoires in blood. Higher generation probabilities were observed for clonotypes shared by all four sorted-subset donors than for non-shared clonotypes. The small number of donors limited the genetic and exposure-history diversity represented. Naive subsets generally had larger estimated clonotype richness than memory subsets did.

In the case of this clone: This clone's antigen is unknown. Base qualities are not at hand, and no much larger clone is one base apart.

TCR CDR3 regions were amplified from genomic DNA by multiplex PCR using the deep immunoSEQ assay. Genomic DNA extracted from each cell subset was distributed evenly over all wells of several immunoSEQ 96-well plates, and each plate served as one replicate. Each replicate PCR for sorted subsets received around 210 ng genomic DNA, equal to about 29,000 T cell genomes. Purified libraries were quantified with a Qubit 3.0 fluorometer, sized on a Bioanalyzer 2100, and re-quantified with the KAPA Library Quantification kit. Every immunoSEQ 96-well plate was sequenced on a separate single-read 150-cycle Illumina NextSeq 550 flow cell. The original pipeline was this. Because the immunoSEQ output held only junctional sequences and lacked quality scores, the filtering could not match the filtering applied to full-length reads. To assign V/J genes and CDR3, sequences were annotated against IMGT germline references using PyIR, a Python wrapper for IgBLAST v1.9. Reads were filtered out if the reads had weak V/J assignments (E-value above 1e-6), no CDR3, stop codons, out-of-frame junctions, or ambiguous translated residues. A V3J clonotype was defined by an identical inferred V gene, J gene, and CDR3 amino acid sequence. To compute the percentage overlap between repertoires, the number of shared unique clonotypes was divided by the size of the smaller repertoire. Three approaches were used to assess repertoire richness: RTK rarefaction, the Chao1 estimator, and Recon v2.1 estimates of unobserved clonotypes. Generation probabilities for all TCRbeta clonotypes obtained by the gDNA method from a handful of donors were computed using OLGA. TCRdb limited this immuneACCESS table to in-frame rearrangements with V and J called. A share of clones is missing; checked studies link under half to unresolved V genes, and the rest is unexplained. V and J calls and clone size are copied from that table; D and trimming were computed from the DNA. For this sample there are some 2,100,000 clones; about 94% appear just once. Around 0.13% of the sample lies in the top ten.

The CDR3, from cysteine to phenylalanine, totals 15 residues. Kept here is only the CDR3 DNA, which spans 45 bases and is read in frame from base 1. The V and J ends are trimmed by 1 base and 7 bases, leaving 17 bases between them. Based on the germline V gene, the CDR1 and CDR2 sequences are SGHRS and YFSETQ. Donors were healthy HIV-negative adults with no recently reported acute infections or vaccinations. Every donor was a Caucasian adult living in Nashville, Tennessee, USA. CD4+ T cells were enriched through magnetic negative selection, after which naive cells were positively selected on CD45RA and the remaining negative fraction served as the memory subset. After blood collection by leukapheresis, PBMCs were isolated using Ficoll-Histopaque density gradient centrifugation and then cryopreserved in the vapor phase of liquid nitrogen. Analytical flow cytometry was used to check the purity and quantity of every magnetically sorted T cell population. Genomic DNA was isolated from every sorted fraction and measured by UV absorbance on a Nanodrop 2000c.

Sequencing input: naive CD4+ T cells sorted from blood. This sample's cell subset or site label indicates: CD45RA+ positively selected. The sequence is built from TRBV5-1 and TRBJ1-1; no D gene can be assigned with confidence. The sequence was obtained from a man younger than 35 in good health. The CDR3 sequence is CASSLRLERTGEAFF. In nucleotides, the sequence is TGCGCCAGCAGCTTGAGGTTAGAGAGGACCGGTGAAGCTTTCTTT. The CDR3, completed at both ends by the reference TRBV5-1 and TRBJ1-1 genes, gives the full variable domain KAGVTQTPRYLIKTRGQQVTLSCSPISGHRSVSWYQQTPGQGLQFLFEYFSETQRNKGNFPGRFSGRQFSNSRSEMNVSTLELGDSALYLCASSLRLERTGEAFFGQGTRLTVV.